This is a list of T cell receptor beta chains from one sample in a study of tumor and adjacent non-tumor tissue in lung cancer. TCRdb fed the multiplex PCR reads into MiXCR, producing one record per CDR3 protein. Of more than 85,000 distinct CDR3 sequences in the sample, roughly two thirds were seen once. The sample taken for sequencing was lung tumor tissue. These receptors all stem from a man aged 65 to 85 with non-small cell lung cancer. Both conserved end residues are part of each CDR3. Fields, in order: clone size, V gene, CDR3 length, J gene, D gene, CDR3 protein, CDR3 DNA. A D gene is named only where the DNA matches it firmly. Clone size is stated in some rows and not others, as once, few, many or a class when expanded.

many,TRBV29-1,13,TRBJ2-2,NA,CSVRIGRAGELFF,TGCAGCGTACGGATAGGGCGGGCCGGGGAGCTGTTTTTT
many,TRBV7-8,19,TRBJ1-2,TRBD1,CASSLVSQGANSRLYGYTF,TGTGCCAGCAGCTTAGTTTCACAGGGGGCGAATTCTCGTCTTTATGGCTACACCTTC
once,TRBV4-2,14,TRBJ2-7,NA,CTSSHDSGLTEQYF,TGTACCAGCAGCCATGATTCTGGTCTGACGGAGCAGTACTTC
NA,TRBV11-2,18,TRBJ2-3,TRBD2,CVSSPGLAGPLSTYTQYF,TGTGTCAGCAGCCCTGGACTAGCAGGGCCCTTGAGCACATATACGCAGTATTTT
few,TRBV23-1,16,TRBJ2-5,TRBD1,CASSRPPDRGQETQYF,TGCGCCAGCAGCCGTCCCCCGGACAGGGGACAAGAGACCCAGTACTTC
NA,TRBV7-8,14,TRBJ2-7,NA,CTSSLRGPTYDQYF,TGTACCAGCAGCTTAAGGGGACCTACCTACGACCAGTACTTC
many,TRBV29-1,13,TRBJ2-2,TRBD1,CSGRQGATGELFF,TGCAGCGGCCGACAGGGGGCCACCGGGGAGCTGTTTTTT
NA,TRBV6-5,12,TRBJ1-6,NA,CASISYDSPLHF,TGTGCCAGCATCTCCTACGATTCACCCCTCCACTTT
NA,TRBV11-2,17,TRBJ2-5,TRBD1,CASYSRGQGKRQETQYF,TGTGCCAGCTACTCGCGCGGACAGGGAAAGCGGCAGGAGACCCAGTACTTC
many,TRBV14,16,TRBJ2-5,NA,CASSQDSAATRETQYF,TGTGCCAGCAGCCAAGATTCGGCAGCCACGCGGGAGACCCAGTACTTC
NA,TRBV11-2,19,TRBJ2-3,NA,CASSSGSCKGLRTIDTQYF,TGTGCCAGCAGCTCTGGAAGCTGTAAAGGGCTCCGAACCATAGATACGCAGTATTTT
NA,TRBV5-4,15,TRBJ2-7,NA,CTSNPTGAGSYEQYF,TGTACCAGCAACCCTACAGGCGCGGGCTCTTACGAGCAGTACTTC
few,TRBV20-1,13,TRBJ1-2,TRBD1,CSAAPGQGYGYTF,TGCAGTGCTGCCCCGGGACAGGGTTATGGCTACACCTTC
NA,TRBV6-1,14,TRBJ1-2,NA,CASCEEITNYGYTF,TGTGCCAGCTGTGAAGAAATAACTAACTATGGCTACACCTTC
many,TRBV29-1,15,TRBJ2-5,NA,CSVEDRRGNRETQYF,TGCAGCGTTGAAGATAGGAGGGGGAATCGGGAGACCCAGTACTTC
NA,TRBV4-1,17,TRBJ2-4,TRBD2,CASSGLHGARTKNIHYF,TGCGCCAGTAGCGGGTTGCATGGGGCCAGGACCAAAAACATTCACTACTTC
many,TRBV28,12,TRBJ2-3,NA,CASSASTDTQYF,TGTGCCAGCTCTGCTAGCACAGATACGCAGTATTTT
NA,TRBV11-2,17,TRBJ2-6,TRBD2,CVSNSRGGSSGANVLTF,TGTGTCAGTAACTCCCGGGGGGGTAGCTCTGGGGCCAACGTCCTGACTTTC
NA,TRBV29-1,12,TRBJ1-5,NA,CSVGDGNQPQHF,NA
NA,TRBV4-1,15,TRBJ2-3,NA,CASETGMGGTETQYF,TGCGCCAGCGAAACAGGGATGGGGGGCACAGAGACGCAATATTTT
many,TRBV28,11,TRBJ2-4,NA,CASSLKTQDHF,TGTGCCAGCAGTTTAAAGACACAGGACCACTTC
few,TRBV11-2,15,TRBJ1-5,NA,CASSSEGRGNQPQHF,TGTGCCAGCAGCTCAGAAGGGAGGGGCAATCAGCCCCAGCATTTT
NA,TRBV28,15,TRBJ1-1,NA,CASRPPTGMNTEAFF,TGTGCCAGCAGGCCACCCACAGGGATGAACACTGAAGCTTTCTTT
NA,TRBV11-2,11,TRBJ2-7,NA,CASSLTCGQYF,TGTGCCAGCAGCTTAACCTGTGGGCAGTACTTC